This passage covers 19 T cell receptor beta chains from one sample sequenced in a study of blood T cells in healthy people across ages. The authors ran a second PCR of roughly 7 to 11 cycles using a sample-barcoded 5' primer and a J-beta primer mix. TCRdb itself ran the 5' RACE reads through MiXCR, one entry per CDR3 protein. The sample includes about 1.4 million distinct CDR3 sequences, 59% of them seen just once. The sequenced sample consisted of blood. These receptors came from a man aged 18 to 35 in good health.

V is TRBV7-6 and J is TRBJ2-3, with no clear D. The V gene's germline CDR1 is SGHVS and CDR2 FNYEAQ. Trimming shortened V by 5 bases and J by 2 bases, and 14 bases separated the two germline ends. The CDR3 runs to 15 residues. The CDR3 protein is CASSRLVLNTDTQYF. The CDR3 DNA follows: TGTGCCAGCAGCCGCCTTGTACTTAACACAGATACGCAGTATTTT. The whole variable domain, remainder taken from reference TRBV7-6 and TRBJ2-3, is GAGVSQSPRYKVTKRGQDVALRCDPISGHVSLYWYRQALGQGPEFLTYFNYEAQQDKSGLPNDRFSAERPEGSISTLTIQRTEQRDSAMYRCASSRLVLNTDTQYFGPGTRLTVL.

This clonotype was found many times. The germline gene is not matched at one end of the junction; a read error may be the cause. The chain recombines TRBV7-9 with TRBJ2-7, with TRBD1 matching 9 bases. Germline loops: CDR1 SEHNR, CDR2 FQNEAQ (reference sequence). There are 14 residues in the CDR3. CDR3 residues: CASSSRDRVYEQYF. The CDR3, as DNA: TGCGCCAGCAGCTCCCGGGACAGGGTTTACGAGCAGTACTTC.

This clonotype has just one count. The rearrangement uses TRBV20-1 and TRBJ1-2, with D unresolved. Trimming shortened V by 2 bases and J by 6 bases, and 13 bases separated the two germline ends. This CDR3 has 13 residues. The germline V gene has CDR1 DFQATT and CDR2 SNEGSKA (reference sequence). Here the CDR3 DNA reads TGCAGTGCTAGAACTCGCACGGAAAATGGCTACACCTTC. Encoded protein: CSARTRTENGYTF.

This clonotype has just a few counts. The chain links TRBV6-5 to TRBJ2-7, with D unresolved. This CDR3 contains 13 residues. Germline CDR1 MNHEY, CDR2 SVGAGI. Trimming stripped 0 bases from V and 6 bases from J, with 9 bases between. CDR3 nucleotides: TGTGCCAGCAGTTACTCGTCCAAGTCCGAGCAGTACTTC. Amino acids: CASSYSSKSEQYF.

The chain uses TRBV11-2 and TRBJ1-1; unclear D gene. Germline V gene sequence: CDR1 SGHAT, CDR2 FQNNGV. Trimming removed 1 base from V and 3 bases from J, with 12 bases in between. CDR3 length: 15 amino acids. CDR3 DNA sequence: TGTGCCAGCAGCTTAGGGACCCCCATGGACACTGAAGCTTTCTTT. This translates into CASSLGTPMDTEAFF.

This clonotype was picked up one time. The gene calls are TRBV2 and TRBJ2-7; 9 bases match TRBD2. The germline gives CDR1 SNHLY, CDR2 FYNNEI. The CDR3 has 13 residues. J was trimmed by 10 bases and V by 3 bases; bases with no gene match: 7. This chain's CDR3 is CASSELREGLQYF. As DNA, the CDR3 is TGTGCCAGCAGTGAGTTGCGGGAGGGCCTACAGTACTTC. The complete variable domain, with remaining parts taken from reference TRBV2 and TRBJ2-7, reads EPEVTQTPSHQVTQMGQEVILRCVPISNHLYFYWYRQILGQKVEFLVSFYNNEISEKSEIFDDQFSVERPDGSNFTLKIRSTKLEDSAMYFCASSELREGLQYFGPGTRLTVT.

This chain links TRBV12-3 or TRBV12-4 with TRBJ1-1; D gene uncertain. The CDR3 contains 14 residues. V was clipped by 3 bases and J by 1 base, with 9 bases between them. The CDR3 protein is CASSFWRTNTEAFF. CDR3 sequence (DNA): TGTGCCAGCAGTTTCTGGAGAACGAACACTGAAGCTTTCTTT.

The chain recombines TRBV29-1 with TRBJ1-2, with D possibly TRBD1 on 5 matching bases. CDR3 length: 11 amino acids. Germline lookup yields CDR1 SQVTM and CDR2 ANQGSEA. With 3 bases removed from V and 8 bases from J, the gap between germline ends came to 10 bases. The CDR3 here is CSVEVRDGYTF. The CDR3 DNA follows: TGCAGCGTTGAGGTCAGGGACGGCTACACCTTC.

This clonotype was seen only a few times. The gene calls are TRBV6-5 and TRBJ2-7; D is ambiguous. Germline-derived CDR1 and CDR2 are MNHEY and SVGAGI. This CDR3 has 11 residues. The V end was cut by 10 bases, the J end by 5 bases, with 12 bases between. CDR3 in DNA: TGTGCCACCCGGTTTGCCCACGAGCAGTACTTC. Protein: CATRFAHEQYF.

In its sample, this clonotype was seen a few times. The chain employs TRBV9 and TRBJ2-1, with 10 bases identical to TRBD2. Germline assignment: CDR1 SGDLS and CDR2 YYNGEE. The CDR3 is made up of 15 amino acids. Losses at the gene ends were 0 bases for V and 5 bases for J; bases not matched to a gene: 2. The CDR3 here is CASSVELAGHNEQFF. The CDR3 DNA sequence: TGTGCCAGCAGCGTAGAACTAGCGGGGCACAATGAGCAGTTCTTC.

This clonotype occurred a few times. The rearrangement uses TRBV4-1 and TRBJ2-7; no clear D gene. V dropped 1 base and J dropped 4 bases, with 14 bases sitting between them. CDR1 is MGHRA and CDR2 is YSYEKL in the germline V gene. CDR3 length: 15 residues. The CDR3: CASSQVPGERYEQYF. CDR3 sequence (DNA): TGCGCCAGCAGCCAAGTTCCCGGAGAGAGATACGAGCAGTACTTC.

This clonotype has only a few counts. The V gene is TRBV27, the J gene TRBJ1-6, with unresolved D. Germline CDR1 and CDR2: MNHEY and SMNVEV (reference sequence). V was clipped by 5 bases and J by 0 bases, with 11 bases between them. CDR3 length: 16 amino acids. CDR3 DNA: TGTGCCAGCAGTAGGTCCCGGAGCTCCTATAATTCACCCCTCCACTTT. It yields the protein CASSRSRSSYNSPLHF.

The chain combines TRBV29-1 with TRBJ2-3; 8 nucleotides line up with TRBD1. CDR1 and CDR2 (germline): SQVTM, ANQGSEA. This CDR3 has 16 residues. After removal of 6 bases from V and 5 bases from J, the junction contained 16 bases not matched to a gene. The CDR3 coding sequence is TGCAGCGTCGGATTTGGGGCAGGGGGCTTTCGAGATACGCAGTATTTT. This gives the protein CSVGFGAGGFRDTQYF.

The V gene is TRBV6-5, the J gene TRBJ1-4; 7 bases fit TRBD1. Germline assignment: CDR1 MNHEY and CDR2 SVGAGI. The junction had 7 bases not matched to a gene; V was cut back by 6 bases and J by 12 bases. The CDR3 spans 12 residues. The CDR3 protein is CASRGQDVELFF. DNA for the CDR3: TGTGCCAGCAGAGGACAGGATGTTGAACTGTTTTTT.

This clonotype was observed a handful of times. CDR3 nucleotide sequence: TGTGCTAGTGGCCGGGACTCCGCCTACGAGCAGTACTTC. Its translation is CASGRDSAYEQYF. The chain couples TRBV12-5 to TRBJ2-7, with D possibly being TRBD2 (6 bases). The CDR3 runs to 13 residues. V lost 6 bases and J lost 2, with 11 bases in between. In germline, CDR1 is LGHNT, CDR2 FRNRAP.

The V call is TRBV29-1, the J call TRBJ1-1; unclear D gene. Between the trimmed V and J ends, which lost 1 base and 5 bases, there was a span of 8 bases. This CDR3 is 12 amino acids long. The germline V gene has CDR1 SQVTM and CDR2 ANQGSEA. For the CDR3, the DNA is TGCAGCGTTGAAGGCCCCCAAACTGAAGCTTTCTTT. The encoded protein is CSVEGPQTEAFF.

J is TRBJ1-2 and V is TRBV10-3; no reliable D call. V was trimmed by 4 bases and J by 6 bases, leaving 6 bases between them. The CDR3 loop spans 11 amino acids. Germline V CDR1 and CDR2: ENHRY, SYGVKD. For the CDR3, the DNA is TGTGCCATCAGTGCGCGGGATGGCTACACCTTC. Translating gives CAISARDGYTF.

This clonotype was found a few times. The chain joins TRBV6-2 or TRBV6-3 to TRBJ2-7, with 13 nucleotides matching TRBD2. The J segment lost 0 bases and the V segment lost 6 bases, leaving 5 bases of the junction unmatched. In germline, CDR1 is MNHEY, CDR2 SVGEGT. The CDR3 extends over 16 amino acids. CDR3 coding DNA: TGTGCCAGCAGGAGCGGGACTAGCGGGAACTCCTACGAGCAGTACTTC. Amino acids: CASRSGTSGNSYEQYF.

In the case of this clonotype: The junction and the germline gene differ at one end; a read error may be behind it. DNA of the CDR3: TGTAGCGTTGAAGATACCGACAGGGCCGGAGGCTACACCTTC. As protein: CSVEDTDRAGGYTF. The chain recombines TRBV29-1 with TRBJ1-2; 7 nucleotides agree with TRBD1. Germline V gives CDR1 SQVTM, CDR2 ANQGSEA. This CDR3 has 14 residues.